A selection of T cell receptor beta chains follows, all from one sample in a study of blood T cell repertoires in COVID-19. Sequenced by immunoSEQ multiplex PCR; TCRdb stores in-frame clones only, minus some. The sample consists of 150,000 to 200,000 clones, roughly 93% of them appearing once. The sample consisted of peripheral blood. Every receptor here comes from a woman aged 45-65 years with acute or convalescent COVID-19. The CDR3 runs from the conserved cysteine through the conserved F or W. Each record gives: CDR3 DNA, CDR3 protein, V gene, clone size, D gene, J gene. A D gene is named only where the DNA matches it firmly. Rows may omit the clone size; those that give it use once, few, many or a size class.

CDR3nt: TGTGCCAGCTCACCATCCATAGCGGGAGTCTCGAGCTCCTACAATGAGCAGTTCTTC; CDR3aa: CASSPSIAGVSSSYNEQFF; v_gene: TRBV18; abundance: .; d_gene: TRBD2; j_gene: TRBJ2-1
CDR3nt: TGTGCCAGCAGCGTAGGGGGGACAGGGCAGCGCAATGAGCAGTTCTTC; CDR3aa: CASSVGGTGQRNEQFF; v_gene: TRBV9; abundance: .; d_gene: TRBD1; j_gene: TRBJ2-1
CDR3nt: TGTGCCAGTAGTATAGGTACAGACACGGAGCCCCAGCATTTT; CDR3aa: CASSIGTDTEPQHF; v_gene: TRBV19; abundance: .; d_gene: .; j_gene: TRBJ1-5
CDR3nt: TGTGCCTGGAGTGTCCCAGGGGGGTACGAGCAGTACTTC; CDR3aa: CAWSVPGGYEQYF; v_gene: TRBV30; abundance: .; d_gene: .; j_gene: TRBJ2-7
CDR3nt: TGTGCCTGGACGGACAGTGCCTATAATTCACCCCTCCACTTT; CDR3aa: CAWTDSAYNSPLHF; v_gene: TRBV30; abundance: .; d_gene: .; j_gene: TRBJ1-6
CDR3nt: TGTGCCAGCAGTACAGGACCCAACACTGAAGCTTTCTTT; CDR3aa: CASSTGPNTEAFF; v_gene: TRBV27; abundance: .; d_gene: .; j_gene: TRBJ1-1
CDR3nt: TGTGCCAGCAGCCAGGACAGGGGGGCTGGAAACACCATATATTTT; CDR3aa: CASSQDRGAGNTIYF; v_gene: TRBV9; abundance: .; d_gene: TRBD1; j_gene: TRBJ1-3
CDR3nt: TGCGCCGCGGGTGAAGGTGGAGCCACTGAAGCTTTCTTT; CDR3aa: CAAGEGGATEAFF; v_gene: TRBV4-3; abundance: .; d_gene: .; j_gene: TRBJ1-1
CDR3nt: TGTGCCTGGAATACCCAGGGGTACGAGCAGTACTTC; CDR3aa: CAWNTQGYEQYF; v_gene: TRBV30; abundance: .; d_gene: .; j_gene: TRBJ2-7
CDR3nt: TGTGCCAGCAGCTTGAGTACGGACAATGAGCAGTTCTTC; CDR3aa: CASSLSTDNEQFF; v_gene: TRBV7-3; abundance: .; d_gene: .; j_gene: TRBJ2-1
CDR3nt: TGTGCCAGCTCACCACAGGGGGGGCTTTACAATGAGCAGTTCTTC; CDR3aa: CASSPQGGLYNEQFF; v_gene: TRBV18; abundance: .; d_gene: .; j_gene: TRBJ2-1
CDR3nt: TGTGCCAGCAGCGTGGCCCCGGCCAGGTTAGCCAAAAACATTCAGTACTTC; CDR3aa: CASSVAPARLAKNIQYF; v_gene: TRBV5-6; abundance: .; d_gene: .; j_gene: TRBJ2-4
CDR3nt: TGTGCCAGCAGCTTATGGGCAGGGGCTACTAATGAAAAACTGTTTTTT; CDR3aa: CASSLWAGATNEKLFF; v_gene: TRBV7-6; abundance: .; d_gene: .; j_gene: TRBJ1-4
CDR3nt: TGTGCCAGCAGCTCGGGTCTAGCCACCGGGGAGCTGTTTTTT; CDR3aa: CASSSGLATGELFF; v_gene: TRBV7-3; abundance: .; d_gene: .; j_gene: TRBJ2-2
CDR3nt: TGCAGCGTTAGCAGTCAGGGGGGCAATTCACCCCTCCACTTT; CDR3aa: CSVSSQGGNSPLHF; v_gene: TRBV29-1; abundance: .; d_gene: TRBD1; j_gene: TRBJ1-6
CDR3nt: TGTGCCAGCGGAAGGGGACAGGGAAGCAATCAGCCCCAGCATTTT; CDR3aa: CASGRGQGSNQPQHF; v_gene: TRBV2; abundance: .; d_gene: TRBD1; j_gene: TRBJ1-5
CDR3nt: TGTGCCAGCAGAAAGGGACAGAGCCCCTCCTACGAGCAGTACTTC; CDR3aa: CASRKGQSPSYEQYF; v_gene: TRBV27; abundance: .; d_gene: TRBD1; j_gene: TRBJ2-7
CDR3nt: TGTGCCAGCTCACAGGGGGCGACTCAAGAGACCCAGTACTTC; CDR3aa: CASSQGATQETQYF; v_gene: TRBV18; abundance: few; d_gene: TRBD1; j_gene: TRBJ2-5
CDR3nt: TGTGCCAGCAGGGGGTGGGAGGATAATGAGCAGTTCTTC; CDR3aa: CASRGWEDNEQFF; v_gene: TRBV28; abundance: .; d_gene: .; j_gene: TRBJ2-1
CDR3nt: TGTGCCAGTAGTGCCGGACAGGGGGGGCGGCAGCCCCAGCATTTT; CDR3aa: CASSAGQGGRQPQHF; v_gene: TRBV19; abundance: .; d_gene: TRBD1; j_gene: TRBJ1-5
CDR3nt: TGTGCCAGCAGTTTCGATCCCAGCGCCGGGACAGGGTATCCAGATACGCAGTATTTT; CDR3aa: CASSFDPSAGTGYPDTQYF; v_gene: TRBV28; abundance: once; d_gene: TRBD1; j_gene: TRBJ2-3
CDR3nt: TGTGCCAGCTCACCCACTGGAGGAAATGGCTACACCTTC; CDR3aa: CASSPTGGNGYTF; v_gene: TRBV18; abundance: .; d_gene: .; j_gene: TRBJ1-2
CDR3nt: TGTGCCAGCAGTTTGATACTAGCGGGAGGGCCTTACGAGCAGTACTTC; CDR3aa: CASSLILAGGPYEQYF; v_gene: TRBV27; abundance: .; d_gene: TRBD2; j_gene: TRBJ2-7
CDR3nt: TGTGCCACCAGCCGCAAAGAGTGGACAGTCTTCCAAGAGACCCAGTACTTC; CDR3aa: CATSRKEWTVFQETQYF; v_gene: TRBV15; abundance: .; d_gene: .; j_gene: TRBJ2-5
CDR3nt: TGTGCCAGCAGTCCAGGGGGAGTTCAATCACCCCTCCACTTT; CDR3aa: CASSPGGVQSPLHF; v_gene: TRBV13; abundance: .; d_gene: TRBD1; j_gene: TRBJ1-6
CDR3nt: TGTGCCAGTCAACTGCTCCCTAACGAGCAGTACTTC; CDR3aa: CASQLLPNEQYF; v_gene: TRBV19; abundance: .; d_gene: .; j_gene: TRBJ2-7
CDR3nt: TGTGCCAGCAGTCCAAAGGGGGCCTCCTACAATGAGCAGTTCTTC; CDR3aa: CASSPKGASYNEQFF; v_gene: TRBV7-9; abundance: .; d_gene: TRBD1; j_gene: TRBJ2-1
CDR3nt: TGTGCCACCAGCCGGGTCAGCGGCGTCTACGAGCAGTACTTC; CDR3aa: CATSRVSGVYEQYF; v_gene: TRBV15; abundance: .; d_gene: .; j_gene: TRBJ2-7
CDR3nt: TGTGCCAGCAGCCCTAGCGGGGGGAGGTCCTACGAGCAGTACTTC; CDR3aa: CASSPSGGRSYEQYF; v_gene: TRBV3-1/TRBV3-2; abundance: .; d_gene: TRBD2; j_gene: TRBJ2-7
CDR3nt: TGTGCCAGCAGCCGGGACAGGGACACCTATAATTCACCCCTCCACTTT; CDR3aa: CASSRDRDTYNSPLHF; v_gene: TRBV28; abundance: .; d_gene: TRBD1; j_gene: TRBJ1-6
CDR3nt: TGTGCCAGCAGCTTTCAGGGTACAGGAGAGACCCAGTACTTC; CDR3aa: CASSFQGTGETQYF; v_gene: TRBV5-6; abundance: .; d_gene: .; j_gene: TRBJ2-5
CDR3nt: TGTGCCAGTAGCGGGGAGACAAGCAATCAGCCCCAGCATTTT; CDR3aa: CASSGETSNQPQHF; v_gene: TRBV19; abundance: .; d_gene: .; j_gene: TRBJ1-5
CDR3nt: TGTGCCAGCAATCGGGGGGCTTTTGGCAATGAGCAGTTCTTC; CDR3aa: CASNRGAFGNEQFF; v_gene: TRBV6-5; abundance: .; d_gene: .; j_gene: TRBJ2-1
CDR3nt: TGTGCCTGGAGTGTGGAGATGAACTATGGCTACACCTTC; CDR3aa: CAWSVEMNYGYTF; v_gene: TRBV30; abundance: .; d_gene: .; j_gene: TRBJ1-2
CDR3nt: TGTGCCAGTAGTAGCCAGGACAGGGGGCCTCAGCCCCAGCATTTT; CDR3aa: CASSSQDRGPQPQHF; v_gene: TRBV19; abundance: .; d_gene: TRBD1; j_gene: TRBJ1-5
CDR3nt: TGTGCCAGCAGCGTATCCGGGGTCCTAGGTAAAAACATTCAGTACTTC; CDR3aa: CASSVSGVLGKNIQYF; v_gene: TRBV9; abundance: .; d_gene: .; j_gene: TRBJ2-4
CDR3nt: TGTGCCAGCACCCCAGGATTGGTGTCCTACGAGCAGTACTTC; CDR3aa: CASTPGLVSYEQYF; v_gene: TRBV6-5; abundance: few; d_gene: .; j_gene: TRBJ2-7
CDR3nt: TGTGCCAGTGAGACAGCCGGGAACACTGAAGCTTTCTTT; CDR3aa: CASETAGNTEAFF; v_gene: TRBV19; abundance: once; d_gene: .; j_gene: TRBJ1-1
CDR3nt: TGCAGTGCTAGTGGGGGGACAGGGGACCTCTACGAGCAGTACTTC; CDR3aa: CSASGGTGDLYEQYF; v_gene: TRBV20-1; abundance: .; d_gene: TRBD1; j_gene: TRBJ2-7
CDR3nt: TGTGCCAGCAGCTTAATAGGGACAGAAACAGATACGCAGTATTTT; CDR3aa: CASSLIGTETDTQYF; v_gene: TRBV7-6; abundance: .; d_gene: TRBD1; j_gene: TRBJ2-3
CDR3nt: TGTGCCAGCAGAGCAATCGGGGAGCTGTTTTTT; CDR3aa: CASRAIGELFF; v_gene: TRBV12-3/TRBV12-4; abundance: few; d_gene: .; j_gene: TRBJ2-2
CDR3nt: TGTGCCAGCAGAGCGGACTCCTACAATGAGCAGTTCTTC; CDR3aa: CASRADSYNEQFF; v_gene: TRBV2; abundance: .; d_gene: .; j_gene: TRBJ2-1
CDR3nt: TGCAGTGCTATAGGAAGGGGTGAAGCTTTCTTT; CDR3aa: CSAIGRGEAFF; v_gene: TRBV20-1; abundance: .; d_gene: .; j_gene: TRBJ1-1
CDR3nt: TGTGCCAGCTCACCACCGGCCGCCGACTACGAGCAGTACTTC; CDR3aa: CASSPPAADYEQYF; v_gene: TRBV18; abundance: .; d_gene: .; j_gene: TRBJ2-7
CDR3nt: TGTGCCAGCAGTGAACGAGGGCAGCCCGGACAGCCCCAGCATTTT; CDR3aa: CASSERGQPGQPQHF; v_gene: TRBV6-1; abundance: .; d_gene: .; j_gene: TRBJ1-5
CDR3nt: TGTGCCAGCAGGGAATACTCAGGGGGCTTTCAACTCGTGAATGAGCAGTTCTTC; CDR3aa: CASREYSGGFQLVNEQFF; v_gene: TRBV6-1; abundance: .; d_gene: TRBD1; j_gene: TRBJ2-1
CDR3nt: TGTGCCAGTACAGGGGGGGAGCGTGAGACCCAGTACTTC; CDR3aa: CASTGGERETQYF; v_gene: TRBV2; abundance: .; d_gene: .; j_gene: TRBJ2-5
CDR3nt: TGTGCCAGCAGCCCGGGACTAGCCGGAATTCTTACCGGGGAGCTGTTTTTT; CDR3aa: CASSPGLAGILTGELFF; v_gene: TRBV5-6; abundance: .; d_gene: TRBD2; j_gene: TRBJ2-2